The 27 T cell receptor beta chains in this list originate from one sample, sequenced in a study of T cells after yellow fever vaccination. TCRdb re-called the 5' RACE reads through MiXCR, storing one row per CDR3 protein. The data contain about 220,000 distinct CDR3 sequences, approximately 3.3% of them singletons. The sequences come from CD4+ T cells sorted from PBMCs, collected 10 days after the yellow fever booster vaccination. The receptors derive from a man aged 18 to 29 who received the YFV17D yellow fever vaccine.

Remarks on this clonotype: This clone may be a read error of a much larger clone one base away. The rearrangement joins TRBV6-1 to TRBJ2-1; D unresolved. Germline V gene data show CDR1 as MNHNS and CDR2 as SASEGT. Trimming removed 7 bases from V and 8 bases from J, with 18 bases in between. The CDR3 length is 14 residues. CDR3 nucleotides: TGTGCCAGCAATGACCCCCCTTACGCGGATGAGCAGTTCTTC. Its translation: CASNDPPYADEQFF.

This chain uses TRBV9 with TRBJ1-2, with D possibly being TRBD1 (6 bases). This CDR3 contains 14 residues. CDR1 SGDLS and CDR2 YYNGEE come from the germline V gene. Trimming removed 4 bases from V and 4 bases from J, with 14 bases in between. CDR3 nucleotides: TGTGCCAGCAGCTCACCAGGACAGCTCTATGGCTACACCTTC. This codes for CASSSPGQLYGYTF.

This clonotype was detected many times. The chain couples TRBV20-1 to TRBJ2-1; D might be TRBD1 or TRBD2, each matching 5 bases. Germline CDR1 and CDR2: DFQATT and SNEGSKA (reference sequence). There are 18 residues in the CDR3. V was shortened by 1 base and J by 0 bases, with 19 bases between the two germline ends. Here the CDR3 reads CSARVNRLGRSSYNEQFF. The DNA of the CDR3 is TGCAGTGCTAGAGTTAATAGATTGGGACGGAGCTCCTACAATGAGCAGTTCTTC.

This clonotype came up a few times. V and J are TRBV30 and TRBJ2-7, with D unresolved. The CDR3 has 11 amino acids. V lost 0 bases, J lost 3 bases, and 3 bases lay in between. Germline V lookup: CDR1 GTSNPN, CDR2 SVGIG (reference sequence). The DNA for the CDR3 is TGTGCCTGGAGTGTACTCTACGAGCAGTACTTC. Amino acid sequence: CAWSVLYEQYF.

This chain connects TRBV4-3 to TRBJ1-2; maybe TRBD1 (6 bases). Per the germline V gene, CDR1 is LGHNA and CDR2 is YSLEER. V dropped 0 bases and J dropped 4 bases, with 12 bases sitting between them. CDR3 length: 15 amino acids. The chain's CDR3 is CASSQEGATFYGYTF. Here the CDR3 DNA reads TGCGCCAGCAGCCAAGAGGGGGCTACCTTCTATGGCTACACCTTC.

The V and J genes are TRBV29-1 and TRBJ1-1; no clear D. The CDR3 sequence is 10 residues long. V lost 1 base to trimming and J lost 10 bases, with 7 bases between them. Germline CDR1 and CDR2: SQVTM and ANQGSEA. The CDR3 sequence: CSVEGLGAFF. The DNA for the CDR3 is TGCAGCGTTGAAGGTCTTGGAGCTTTCTTT.

At least ten counts were recorded for this clonotype. This chain links TRBV7-9 with TRBJ2-7, with TRBD1 matching 8 bases. The CDR3 consists of 15 residues. Germline CDR1 SEHNR, CDR2 FQNEAQ (reference sequence). After removal of 4 bases from V and 6 bases from J, the junction contained 11 bases not matched to a gene. The CDR3 here is CASSSRGRAEGEQYV. The CDR3 DNA reads TGTGCCAGCAGCTCCAGGGGGCGCGCCGAGGGCGAGCAGTACGTC.

This clonotype was seen only a few times. This chain uses TRBV5-4 with TRBJ2-3; possibly TRBD2 for D (6 bases). This CDR3 has 16 amino acids. V was trimmed by 4 bases and J by 2 bases, leaving 17 bases between them. Germline-derived CDR1 and CDR2 are SGHNT and YYREEE (reference sequence). CDR3 protein: CASSLLGGPNTDTQYF. CDR3 DNA sequence: TGTGCCAGCAGCCTCCTGGGGGGACCAAACACAGATACGCAGTATTTT. Looking up the rest from reference TRBV5-4 and TRBJ2-3 gives the full variable domain: ETGVTQSPTHLIKTRGQQVTLRCSSQSGHNTVSWYQQALGQGPQFIFQYYREEENGRGNFPPRFSGLQFPNYSSELNVNALELDDSALYLCASSLLGGPNTDTQYFGPGTRLTVL.

The table lists this clonotype with many counts. CDR3 amino acids: CASSRLLKETQYF. In nucleotides, the CDR3 is TGCGCCAGCAGCCGACTTCTAAAAGAGACCCAGTACTTC. The chain employs TRBV4-3 and TRBJ2-5, with unresolved D. The CDR3 has 13 residues. V lost 4 bases and J 3 bases, leaving 9 bases between the germline ends. Germline V gene lookup returns CDR1 LGHNA and CDR2 YSLEER.

This clonotype was seen repeatedly, ten times or more. CDR3 protein: CASSFGGAPQYF. In DNA form, the CDR3 reads TGCGCCAGCAGCTTCGGGGGGGCCCCCCAGTACTTC. This chain links TRBV5-1 with TRBJ2-5, with 8 bases lining up with TRBD2. V was clipped by 2 bases and J by 9 bases; unmatched bases: 3. The length of the CDR3 is 12 residues. Germline CDR1 SGHRS, CDR2 YFSETQ.

This chain uses TRBV6-5 with TRBJ1-3, with D unclear. Germline CDR1 and CDR2: MNHEY and SVGAGI. CDR3 length: 15 amino acids. The V end was cut by 0 bases, the J end by 0 bases, with 6 bases between. The CDR3, as DNA: TGTGCCAGCAGTTACTCGATGGGCTCTGGAAACACCATATATTTT. Protein sequence: CASSYSMGSGNTIYF.

The chain couples TRBV20-1 to TRBJ2-5; 8 bases map to TRBD1. CDR1 and CDR2 from the germline V gene are DFQATT and SNEGSKA (reference sequence). CDR3 length: 15 amino acids. With V trimmed by 3 bases and J by 4 bases, 10 bases remained unmatched. CDR3 nucleotide sequence: TGCAGTGCTAGCGGGCAGGGGGCCGGTCGAGAGACCCAGTACTTC. Its protein product is CSASGQGAGRETQYF.

There are a few counts of this clonotype. The V call is TRBV4-1, the J call TRBJ2-5; 8 bases are a match to TRBD2. Germline assignment: CDR1 MGHRA and CDR2 YSYEKL. The CDR3 consists of 15 residues. Trimming cost V 10 bases and J 2 bases; bases outside gene matches: 12. The CDR3 reads CATRKAGAGQETQYF. CDR3 DNA: TGCGCCACCAGAAAAGCGGGGGCGGGGCAAGAGACCCAGTACTTC.

This clonotype was counted ten times or more. The genes are TRBV12-3 or TRBV12-4 and TRBJ1-1; D remains ambiguous. The CDR3 covers 18 residues. Trimming cost V 2 bases and J 0 bases, with 19 bases left between them. This CDR3 is CASSLPPTGLIVNTEAFF. The CDR3 DNA reads TGTGCCAGCAGTTTACCCCCGACGGGCCTCATCGTGAACACTGAAGCTTTCTTT.

This clonotype showed up many times. This chain links TRBV25-1 with TRBJ2-3, with D possibly matching TRBD1 (5 bases). Germline loops: CDR1 MGHDK, CDR2 SYGVNS. This CDR3 is 13 amino acids long. With 10 bases removed from V and 1 base from J, the gap between germline ends came to 12 bases. For the CDR3, the DNA is TGTGCCACCAGGGATTGGGGCACAGATACGCAGTATTTT. Protein sequence: CATRDWGTDTQYF.

This clonotype was seen ten or more times. The J gene is TRBJ2-2, the V gene TRBV7-6; D is perhaps TRBD2 (5 bases). V gave up 2 bases and J gave up 6 bases, with 10 bases separating them. This CDR3 has 14 residues. In germline, CDR1 is SGHVS, CDR2 FNYEAQ. The CDR3 nucleotides read TGTGCCAGCAGCTTAATAGGCGGGCCCGGGGAGCTGTTTTTT. Translation gives CASSLIGGPGELFF.

The rearrangement links TRBV10-3 to TRBJ2-3; D gene unclear. V lost 3 bases, J lost 0 bases, and 7 bases lay in between. The germline CDR1 and CDR2 sequences are ENHRY and SYGVKD. This CDR3 comprises 14 residues. The CDR3 region is CAISDAPSTDTQYF. The CDR3 bases are TGTGCCATCAGTGACGCTCCTAGCACAGATACGCAGTATTTT.

This clonotype came up many times. The V call is TRBV28, the J call TRBJ2-1; 12 bases match TRBD2. This CDR3 spans 15 amino acids. Germline V lookup: CDR1 MDHEN, CDR2 SYDVKM. After removal of 2 bases from V and 5 bases from J, the junction contained 1 base not matched to a gene. As DNA, the CDR3 is TGTGCCAGCAGTTTACTAGCGGGGGGGGACAATGAGCAGTTCTTC. This sequence encodes CASSLLAGGDNEQFF. The whole variable domain, filled in from reference TRBV28 and TRBJ2-1, reads DVKVTQSSRYLVKRTGEKVFLECVQDMDHENMFWYRQDPGLGLRLIYFSYDVKMKEKGDIPEGYSVSREKKERFSLILESASTNQTSMYLCASSLLAGGDNEQFFGPGTRLTVL.

V usage is TRBV5-1 and J usage is TRBJ1-2; TRBD1 matches 10 bases. Unmatched junction bases numbered 7, after V lost 4 bases and J lost 7 bases. The CDR3 covers 14 residues. Germline CDR1 is SGHRS and CDR2 is YFSETQ. In nucleotides, the CDR3 is TGCGCCAGCAGCGAGACAGGGGGCATCTTTGGCTACACCTTC. This translates into CASSETGGIFGYTF.

The CDR3 coding sequence is TGCGCCAGCAGCTTGGGGACAGGGGCGACTAACTATGGCTACACCTTC. Its translation: CASSLGTGATNYGYTF. The chain couples TRBV5-1 to TRBJ1-2, with 9 positions matching TRBD1. CDR1 is SGHRS, CDR2 YFSETQ, per germline. V lost 0 bases, J lost 0 bases, and 3 bases stayed unmatched. The CDR3 runs to 16 residues.

This clonotype occurred a few times. The chain carries TRBV4-3 and TRBJ1-1; maybe TRBD1 (5 bases). There are 17 residues in the CDR3. The V gene lost 0 bases and the J gene lost 5 bases, with 19 bases spanning the gap. Germline V gene sequence: CDR1 LGHNA, CDR2 YSLEER. CDR3 loop: CASSQDMGGGLRTEAFF. CDR3 coding DNA: TGCGCCAGCAGCCAAGATATGGGGGGTGGTCTTAGGACTGAAGCTTTCTTT.

On this clonotype: In this CDR3 the conserved last residue, phenylalanine or tryptophan, is missing, so a read error is likely. This chain uses TRBV7-9 with TRBJ1-2; tentatively, D is TRBD1 (5 bases). CDR3 length equals 13 residues. V was cut by 5 bases and J by 4 bases, with 11 bases left in between. The germline gives CDR1 SEHNR, CDR2 FQNEAQ (reference sequence). Written as DNA, the CDR3 is TGTGCCAGCAGCAGGGACGGCACCTATGGCTACACCTTA. It is translated as CASSRDGTYGYTL.

This clonotype occurred a few times. The CDR3 here is CASRIDSSSYNEQFF. The DNA of the CDR3 is TGCGCCAGCCGAATTGACAGTAGCTCCTACAATGAGCAGTTCTTC. This chain connects TRBV5-1 to TRBJ2-1; the D gene is possibly TRBD1 (5 bases). Trimming took off 7 bases at V and 0 bases at J, with 14 bases between the two ends. Per the germline V gene, CDR1 is SGHRS and CDR2 is YFSETQ. The CDR3 is 15 amino acids.

In its sample, this clonotype was seen many times. The chain links TRBV7-2 to TRBJ2-7, with 8 bases aligning to TRBD2. The CDR3 sequence is 15 residues long. Germline V gene sequence: CDR1 SGHTA, CDR2 FQGNSA. V was clipped by 1 base and J by 7 bases; unmatched bases: 9. In nucleotides, the CDR3 is TGTGCCAGCAGCTTAGGCGGGGGGACTTCGGGGGAGCAGTACTTC. Encoded protein: CASSLGGGTSGEQYF.

Many counts were recorded for this clonotype. This sequence joins TRBV7-2 and TRBJ1-6; 8 bases are shared with TRBD1. Losses at the gene ends were 2 bases for V and 0 bases for J; bases not matched to a gene: 6. The CDR3 contains 18 residues. The germline CDR1 and CDR2 sequences are SGHTA and FQGNSA. This CDR3 reads CASSLWDRSGSYNSPLHF. The CDR3 DNA follows: TGTGCCAGCAGCTTATGGGACAGGTCCGGCTCCTATAATTCACCCCTCCACTTT.

This clonotype was counted ten times or more. The V gene is TRBV30, the J gene TRBJ1-1; 7 bases are a match to TRBD1. Germline loops: CDR1 GTSNPN, CDR2 SVGIG (reference sequence). Losses at the gene ends were 4 bases for V and 9 bases for J; bases not matched to a gene: 8. The length of the CDR3 is 12 residues. In DNA form, the CDR3 reads TGTGCCTGGACTCACGGGGACAGTAAAGCTTTCTTT. The encoded protein is CAWTHGDSKAFF.

The V and J genes are TRBV3-1 and TRBJ2-3; D perhaps matches TRBD2 (6 bases). The CDR3 covers 14 residues. The germline V gene encodes CDR1 LGHDT and CDR2 YNNKEL (reference sequence). Trimming took 3 bases from V and 5 from J, leaving 12 bases between them. Here the CDR3 DNA reads TGTGCCAGCAGCCACCCTACGGAGGGAGATACGCAGTATTTT. This sequence encodes CASSHPTEGDTQYF.